The text below deals with one T cell receptor (beta chain). Its antigen is unknown. The record originates from a study of T cells in Graves' hyperthyroidism and ophthalmopathy. In germline, CDR1 is SGHRS, CDR2 YFSETQ. With 4 bases clipped from V and 2 bases from J, the junction kept 11 bases outside the gene matches. CDR3 length: 19 amino acids. Notes on the study in general: Most expanded thyroid clonotypes above 0.001 also appeared in blood.

Clinical symptoms, serum thyroxine, TRAb, thyroid ultrasound and orbital computed tomography informed diagnoses. PBMCs were derived from 7.5 to 10 ml fresh peripheral blood. TCR beta CDR3 regions were amplified from RNA transcripts. With the HTBI primer set, the TCR CDR3 went through a first round of RT-PCR. TCRdb used MiXCR to reprocess the multiplex PCR reads, holding one entry per CDR3 protein. The data hold under 300,000 distinct CDR3 sequences, with around 15% observed a single time. The rearrangement joins TRBV5-1 to TRBJ2-2; 13 nucleotides align to TRBD2. The receptor comes from a woman aged 40 to 50 with Graves' hyperthyroidism. Sequenced material: blood. The CDR3 loop is CASSPGLAGTSFNTGELFF. As DNA, the CDR3 is TGCGCCAGCAGCCCGGGACTAGCGGGGACCTCCTTTAACACCGGGGAGCTGTTTTTT.